The sequence of this TCR beta chain was determined in a study of blood T cell repertoires in COVID-19. As originally analysed: It was from reference gene primer amplification that nucleated cell counts were estimated. The table came from immunoSEQ multiplex PCR; TCRdb's copy has only in-frame clones and leaves some out. V, J and clone size reflect that table, while D and trimming were determined from the DNA. This table has 150,000 or so clones, 86% appearing once. The CDR3 extends over 15 amino acids. V shed 5 bases, J shed 1 base, and the junction held 3 bases outside the gene matches. In germline, CDR1 is MNHEY, CDR2 SVGAGI.

The chain links TRBV6-5 to TRBJ2-7; 12 bases are shared with TRBD2. Sequencing was performed on peripheral blood. The clonotype originates from a man aged 18 to 29 with acute or convalescent COVID-19. CDR3 protein: CASSKLAGGSYEQYV. The CDR3 DNA sequence: TGTGCCAGCAGTAAACTAGCGGGGGGTTCCTACGAGCAGTACGTC.